The present T cell receptor beta chain was sequenced within a study of blood T cell repertoires in COVID-19. Turning to the study itself: From the United States, Italy and Spain came samples of acute and convalescent COVID-19. T cells, B-cell-depleted T cells, or PBMCs supplied cDNA or gDNA.

This clone was detected only once. The germline V gene encodes CDR1 MNHNS and CDR2 SASEGT. The CDR3 consists of 15 residues. With 2 bases removed from V and 2 bases from J, the gap between germline ends came to 13 bases. Authors' data handling: Amplification from reference gene primers served as the basis for estimated nucleated cell counts. The assay was immunoSEQ multiplex PCR, and TCRdb's table has in-frame clones only and misses some. V, J and clone size are taken as reported in that table, and D and trimming were inferred from the DNA itself. The data show 150,000 or so clones, 85% to 90% seen once.

The receptor's source is an elderly man with acute or convalescent COVID-19. The material sequenced was peripheral blood. The J gene is TRBJ2-7, the V gene TRBV6-1; D is perhaps TRBD2 (7 bases). Here the CDR3 reads CASSELRGGPYEQYF. DNA of the CDR3: TGTGCCAGCAGTGAACTGAGGGGGGGCCCCTACGAGCAGTACTTC.